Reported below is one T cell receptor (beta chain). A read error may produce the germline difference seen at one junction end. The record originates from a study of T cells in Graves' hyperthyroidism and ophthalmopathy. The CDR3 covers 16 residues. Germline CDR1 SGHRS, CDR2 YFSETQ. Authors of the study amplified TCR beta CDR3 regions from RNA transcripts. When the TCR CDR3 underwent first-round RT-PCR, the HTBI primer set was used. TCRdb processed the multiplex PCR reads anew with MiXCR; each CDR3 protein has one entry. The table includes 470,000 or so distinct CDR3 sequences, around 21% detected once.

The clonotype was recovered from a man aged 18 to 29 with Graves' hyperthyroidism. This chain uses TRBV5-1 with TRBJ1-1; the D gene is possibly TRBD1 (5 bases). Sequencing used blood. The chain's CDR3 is CASSSRTGTLNTEALF. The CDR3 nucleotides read TGCGCCAGCAGCTCAAGAACCGGGACGTTGAACACTGAAGCTCTCTTT.